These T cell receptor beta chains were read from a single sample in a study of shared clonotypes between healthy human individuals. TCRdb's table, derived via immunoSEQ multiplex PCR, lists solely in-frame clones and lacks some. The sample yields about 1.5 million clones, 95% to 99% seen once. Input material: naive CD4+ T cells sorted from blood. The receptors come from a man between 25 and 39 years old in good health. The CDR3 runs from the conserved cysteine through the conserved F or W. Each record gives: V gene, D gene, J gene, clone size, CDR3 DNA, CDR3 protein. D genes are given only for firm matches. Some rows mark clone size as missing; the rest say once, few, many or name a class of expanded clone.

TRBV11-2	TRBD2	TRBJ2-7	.	TGTGCCAGCAGCTTGGCGGGGGTCTACGAGCAGTACTTC	CASSLAGVYEQYF
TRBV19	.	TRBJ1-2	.	TGTGCCAGTAGCCCTCAGGGGAGCTATGGCTACACCTTC	CASSPQGSYGYTF
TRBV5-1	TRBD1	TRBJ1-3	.	TGCGCCAGCAGCTTAGGACAGGGAGGGCTGAACACCATATATTTT	CASSLGQGGLNTIYF
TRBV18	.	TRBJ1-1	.	TGTGCCAGCTCATCACAGGTGAACACTGAAGCTTTCTTT	CASSSQVNTEAFF
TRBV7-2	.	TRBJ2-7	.	TGTGCCAGCAGCTTAGATTTCGGCGGGTTCGACTCCTACGAGCAGTACTTC	CASSLDFGGFDSYEQYF
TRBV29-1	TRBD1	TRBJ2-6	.	TGCAGCGTTGGCCCAGGGGGCGCGACTGGGGCCAACGTCCTGACTTTC	CSVGPGGATGANVLTF
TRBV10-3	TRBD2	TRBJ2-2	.	TGTGCCATCCGGGAGGCGGGGAACACCGGGGAGCTGTTTTTT	CAIREAGNTGELFF
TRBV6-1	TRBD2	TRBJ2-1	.	TGTGCCTCCAAAAAAAGACGGGAGGACAATGAGCAGTTCTTC	CASKKRREDNEQFF
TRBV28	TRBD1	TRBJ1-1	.	TGTGCCAGCAGTTTATGGGGACAGGAAGACTATCCTGAAGCTTTCTTT	CASSLWGQEDYPEAFF
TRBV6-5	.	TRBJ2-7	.	TGTGCCAGCAGTTACTACCGGTCGGTACGCGAGCAGTACTTC	CASSYYRSVREQYF
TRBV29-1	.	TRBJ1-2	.	TGCAGCGTTGACCCTGGGGGAGGGGACTACACCTTC	CSVDPGGGDYTF
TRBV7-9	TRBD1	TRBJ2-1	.	TGTGCCAGCAGCTCAGCCCCGGGACAGGGGGTCAATGAGCAGTTCTTC	CASSSAPGQGVNEQFF
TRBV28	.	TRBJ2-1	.	TGTGCCAGCAGTTTCTTTAGGGACAATGAGCAGTTCTTC	CASSFFRDNEQFF
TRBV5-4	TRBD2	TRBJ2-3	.	TGTGCCAGCAGCTTGGTAGGCGGGAGAATCACAGATACGCAGTATTTT	CASSLVGGRITDTQYF
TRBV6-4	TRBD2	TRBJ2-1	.	TGTGCCAGCAGTGACTCAAGCGGGAGATTTGCCGGGTCCTACAATGAGCAGTTCTTC	CASSDSSGRFAGSYNEQFF
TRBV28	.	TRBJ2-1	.	TGTGCCAGCAGTTTACCCCAAGGGGCGCGCCCAAGGGGGAATGAGCAGTTCTTC	CASSLPQGARPRGNEQFF
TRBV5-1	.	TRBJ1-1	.	TGCGCCAGCAGCTCCGCTTGGTTGGGTTTAGAGAACACTGAAGCTTTCTTT	CASSSAWLGLENTEAFF
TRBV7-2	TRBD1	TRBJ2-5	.	TGTGCCAGCAGCCTGGGACAGCTACAAGAGACCCAGTACTTC	CASSLGQLQETQYF
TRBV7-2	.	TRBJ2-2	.	TGTGCCACCAGGTGGGGGAACACCGGGGAGCTGTTTTTT	CATRWGNTGELFF
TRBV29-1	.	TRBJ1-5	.	TGCAGCGTTGTCCCACAGGGATTAAATCAGCCCCAGCATTTT	CSVVPQGLNQPQHF
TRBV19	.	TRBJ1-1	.	TGTGCCAGTAGTATAGATTGGGACGGCAAAGAAGCTTTCTTT	CASSIDWDGKEAFF
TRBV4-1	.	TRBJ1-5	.	TGCGCCAGCAGCCACCCTCCGACAGGTCACAGAGATCAGCCCCAGCATTTT	CASSHPPTGHRDQPQHF
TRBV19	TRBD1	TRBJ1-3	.	TGTGCCAGCGGACAGGTTTCGGGAAACACCATATATTTT	CASGQVSGNTIYF
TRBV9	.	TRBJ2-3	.	TGTGCCAGCAGCCCCCGGGGGGGACAGAACACAGATACGCAGTATTTT	CASSPRGGQNTDTQYF
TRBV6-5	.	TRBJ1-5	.	TGTGCCAGCAGTTACAGACGGGATCAGCCCCAGCATTTT	CASSYRRDQPQHF
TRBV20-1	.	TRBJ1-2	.	TGCAGTGCTGGCGGGGGGGGAGGCTACACCTTC	CSAGGGGGYTF
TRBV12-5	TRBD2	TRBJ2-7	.	TGTGCTAGTGCCCGGTGGGGGGGAGGTTACGAGCAGTACTTC	CASARWGGGYEQYF
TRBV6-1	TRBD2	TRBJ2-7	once	TGTGCCAGCAGTTCTCTAGCGGTTTCCTACGAGCAGTACTTC	CASSSLAVSYEQYF
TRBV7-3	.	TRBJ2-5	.	TGTGCCAGCAGCTTATTAGGGGAGGCAGGGAAGGCCCAGTACTTC	CASSLLGEAGKAQYF
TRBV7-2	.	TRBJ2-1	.	TGTGCCAGCAGCCTGGGACAAATTTACAATGAGCAGTTCTTC	CASSLGQIYNEQFF
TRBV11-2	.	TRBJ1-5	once	TGTGCCAGCAGCGTGGGACGGGGAAATCAGCCCCAGCATTTT	CASSVGRGNQPQHF
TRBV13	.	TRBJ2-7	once	TGTGCCAGCAGCTTAGAATACGAGCAGTACTTC	CASSLEYEQYF
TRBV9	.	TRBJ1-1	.	TGTGCCAGCAGCGAGGGGGTCGGCACTGAAGCTTTCTTT	CASSEGVGTEAFF
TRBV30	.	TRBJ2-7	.	TGTGCCTGGAGTGTAACAGCGCCTCCCGGGGAGCAGTACTTC	CAWSVTAPPGEQYF
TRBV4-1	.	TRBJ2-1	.	TGCGCCAGCAGCCCCGGCGGCCCCTGGGATGAGCAGTTCTTC	CASSPGGPWDEQFF
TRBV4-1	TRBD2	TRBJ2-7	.	TGCGCCAGCAGCCCAAGTCGGGGGGGCGTGTGGGAGCAGTACTTC	CASSPSRGGVWEQYF
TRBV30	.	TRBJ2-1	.	TGTGCCTGGAGTGTAAGGCGAGCTGATGAGCAGTTCTTC	CAWSVRRADEQFF
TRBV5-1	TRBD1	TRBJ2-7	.	TGCGCCAGCAGCTTGGCGGAGACAGGGAAGACTTACGAGCAGTACTTC	CASSLAETGKTYEQYF
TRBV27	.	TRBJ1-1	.	TGTGCCAGCAGTTGGGTTGGGGCAGGACCGAACACTGAAGCTTTCTTT	CASSWVGAGPNTEAFF
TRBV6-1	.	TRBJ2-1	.	TGTGCCAGCAGTTTTTCGGCCTACTCCTACAATGAGCAGTTCTTC	CASSFSAYSYNEQFF
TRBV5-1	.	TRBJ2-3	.	TGCGCCAGCAGCTTTCGCGGGAGCACAGATACGCAGTATTTT	CASSFRGSTDTQYF
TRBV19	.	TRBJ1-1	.	TGTGCCAGTCATCCTAGCGCAGGGAGGGGACCGGACACTGAAGCTTTCTTT	CASHPSAGRGPDTEAFF
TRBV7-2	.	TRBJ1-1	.	TGTGCCAGCAGGGACTCGGTGACCACTGAAGCTTTCTTT	CASRDSVTTEAFF
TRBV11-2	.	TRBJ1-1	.	TGTGCCAGCAGCTTCGGTGAGGGGTTGAACACTGAAGCTTTCTTT	CASSFGEGLNTEAFF
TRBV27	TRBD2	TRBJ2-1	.	TGTGCCAGCACCCAGGGACTAGCGGAGGCTCTAAACAATGAGCAGTTCTTC	CASTQGLAEALNNEQFF
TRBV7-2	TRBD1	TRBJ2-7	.	TGTGCCAGCAGCAAGGCGGGACAGGGATTCTACGAGCAGTACTTC	CASSKAGQGFYEQYF
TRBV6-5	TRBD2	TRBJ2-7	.	TGTGCCAGCAGTTACCATACGGGAGGCTACGAGCAGTACTTC	CASSYHTGGYEQYF
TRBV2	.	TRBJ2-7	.	TGTGCCAGCAGTGAAGCTTTAGGAACCTACGAGCAGTACTTC	CASSEALGTYEQYF
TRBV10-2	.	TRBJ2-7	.	TGCGCCAGCTCGAGGACCTCGGAGGTAGGCGAGCAGTACTTC	CASSRTSEVGEQYF